Sequencing of this T cell receptor (beta chain) was carried out in a study of T cell responses to AZD1222 COVID-19 vaccine. Generated by immunoSEQ multiplex PCR, the TCRdb table keeps only in-frame clones and is missing some. This sample has 90,000 to 150,000 clones, with roughly 89% found just once. Concerning this clone itself: Its target is not known.

Findings and limits, study-wide: Spike-specific TCRs gained breadth and depth after people received two AZD1222 doses. At baseline, just 5 or 6 AZD1222 recipients tested seropositive. Possibly, clonal diversity was underestimated; donors were largely white British and included more females. Repertoire sampling happened only post peak T cell response.

V dropped 6 bases and J dropped 5 bases, with 13 bases sitting between them. Germline V gene lookup returns CDR1 SGHTA and CDR2 FQGTGA. This CDR3 has 14 residues. Sequencing was performed on peripheral blood, taken on day 0 of AZD1222 vaccination. The receptor comes from an adult in good health. The V gene is TRBV7-3, the J gene TRBJ2-2, with a weak D call TRBD2 (6 bases). CDR3 sequence reads: CASSLDYLTGELFF. CDR3 bases: TGTGCCAGCAGTTTGGACTACTTAACCGGGGAGCTGTTTTTT.